Listed below are T cell receptor beta chains from one sample, sequenced in a study of T cells in localized non-small cell lung cancer. Using immunoSEQ multiplex PCR, the repertoire was profiled, and TCRdb retains in-frame clones only, with some absent. The sample carries 45,000 or so clones, around 90% recorded once. This specimen was PBMCs, taken before any cancer treatment. All receptors derive from a woman aged 40-69 years with stage II lung adenocarcinoma. CDR3s include the opening cysteine and the closing phenylalanine or tryptophan. Each record gives: clone size, D gene, J gene, V gene, CDR3 protein, CDR3 DNA. A D gene is named only where the DNA matches it firmly. Only some rows state a clone size, as once, few, many or a class for expanded clones.

clone size: .
D gene: TRBD1
J gene: TRBJ1-5
V gene: TRBV6-5
CDR3 protein: CASSGTGVQPQHF
CDR3 DNA: TGTGCCAGCAGTGGCACAGGGGTCCAGCCCCAGCATTTT

clone size: .
D gene: .
J gene: TRBJ2-7
V gene: TRBV11-2
CDR3 protein: CASSLGTYEQYF
CDR3 DNA: TGTGCCAGCAGCTTGGGGACCTACGAGCAGTACTTC

clone size: .
D gene: .
J gene: TRBJ2-2
V gene: TRBV2
CDR3 protein: CASIVGPTGELFF
CDR3 DNA: TGTGCCAGCATTGTGGGCCCCACCGGGGAGCTGTTTTTT

clone size: .
D gene: TRBD1
J gene: TRBJ1-1
V gene: TRBV6-1
CDR3 protein: CASSEQGANTEAFF
CDR3 DNA: TGTGCCAGCAGTGAACAGGGGGCGAACACTGAAGCTTTCTTT

clone size: .
D gene: .
J gene: TRBJ1-5
V gene: TRBV28
CDR3 protein: CASSFIIPNQPQHF
CDR3 DNA: TGTGCCAGCAGTTTCATTATCCCCAATCAGCCCCAGCATTTT

clone size: once
D gene: .
J gene: TRBJ1-1
V gene: TRBV28
CDR3 protein: CASSSQGVTTEAFF
CDR3 DNA: TGTGCCAGCAGTAGTCAGGGAGTTACCACTGAAGCTTTCTTT

clone size: .
D gene: .
J gene: TRBJ1-2
V gene: TRBV28
CDR3 protein: CASEFPNYGYTF
CDR3 DNA: TGTGCCAGCGAGTTTCCGAACTATGGCTACACCTTC

clone size: .
D gene: .
J gene: TRBJ1-2
V gene: TRBV19
CDR3 protein: CASSIGPGTRYTF
CDR3 DNA: TGTGCCAGTAGTATCGGCCCTGGAACACGCTACACCTTC

clone size: .
D gene: .
J gene: TRBJ1-5
V gene: TRBV20-1
CDR3 protein: CSAGRDQPQHF
CDR3 DNA: TGCAGTGCTGGTAGGGATCAGCCCCAGCATTTT

clone size: .
D gene: TRBD2
J gene: TRBJ2-5
V gene: TRBV11-1
CDR3 protein: CASKGLAGGETQYF
CDR3 DNA: TGTGCCAGCAAGGGACTAGCGGGAGGAGAGACCCAGTACTTC

clone size: .
D gene: TRBD1
J gene: TRBJ1-6
V gene: TRBV7-3
CDR3 protein: CASSSQGASYNSPLHF
CDR3 DNA: TGTGCCAGCAGCTCGCAGGGGGCTTCCTATAATTCACCCCTCCACTTT

clone size: .
D gene: TRBD1
J gene: TRBJ2-7
V gene: TRBV5-4
CDR3 protein: CASSRQGASTAHEQYF
CDR3 DNA: TGTGCCAGCAGCCGGCAGGGGGCTTCGACGGCTCACGAGCAGTACTTC

clone size: .
D gene: TRBD1
J gene: TRBJ2-3
V gene: TRBV7-9
CDR3 protein: CASSLGRGTADTQYF
CDR3 DNA: TGTGCCAGCAGCTTAGGCAGGGGGACCGCAGATACGCAGTATTTT

clone size: .
D gene: TRBD2
J gene: TRBJ2-3
V gene: TRBV19
CDR3 protein: CASSMTLAGVIDTQYF
CDR3 DNA: TGTGCCAGTAGTATGACGCTAGCGGGAGTCATAGATACGCAGTATTTT

clone size: .
D gene: .
J gene: TRBJ2-7
V gene: TRBV7-9
CDR3 protein: CASSFGPYQQYF
CDR3 DNA: TGTGCCAGCAGCTTTGGCCCTTACCAGCAGTACTTC

clone size: .
D gene: TRBD1
J gene: TRBJ2-7
V gene: TRBV4-1
CDR3 protein: CASSQVPGQGFDEQYF
CDR3 DNA: TGCGCCAGCAGCCAAGTTCCGGGACAGGGTTTCGACGAGCAGTACTTC

clone size: .
D gene: .
J gene: TRBJ2-1
V gene: TRBV6-6
CDR3 protein: CASSYSDGSVYNEQFF
CDR3 DNA: TGTGCCAGCAGTTACTCTGACGGGAGCGTCTACAATGAGCAGTTCTTC

clone size: .
D gene: .
J gene: TRBJ2-3
V gene: TRBV14
CDR3 protein: CASSQGWAITDTQYF
CDR3 DNA: TGTGCCAGCAGCCAAGGGTGGGCCATCACAGATACGCAGTATTTT

clone size: .
D gene: .
J gene: TRBJ1-4
V gene: TRBV28
CDR3 protein: CASSPLWEGGVEKLFF
CDR3 DNA: TGTGCCAGCAGTCCCCTCTGGGAGGGAGGCGTTGAAAAACTGTTTTTT

clone size: .
D gene: .
J gene: TRBJ1-5
V gene: TRBV19
CDR3 protein: CASTQAGKAVSNQPQHF
CDR3 DNA: TGTGCCAGTACCCAGGCAGGGAAGGCGGTTAGCAATCAGCCCCAGCATTTT

clone size: .
D gene: .
J gene: TRBJ2-3
V gene: TRBV7-6
CDR3 protein: CASSLSTQWADTQYF
CDR3 DNA: TGTGCCAGCAGCTTGAGTACCCAATGGGCAGATACGCAGTATTTT

clone size: .
D gene: .
J gene: TRBJ2-3
V gene: TRBV10-3
CDR3 protein: CALKRDSSTDTQYF
CDR3 DNA: TGTGCCCTAAAGCGAGATTCTAGCACAGATACGCAGTATTTT

clone size: .
D gene: TRBD1
J gene: TRBJ1-2
V gene: TRBV19
CDR3 protein: CASSIDRGDGYTF
CDR3 DNA: TGTGCCAGTAGTATCGACAGGGGGGATGGCTACACCTTC

clone size: .
D gene: .
J gene: TRBJ1-5
V gene: TRBV19
CDR3 protein: CASSDLASNQPQHF
CDR3 DNA: TGTGCCAGTAGCGATCTTGCGAGCAATCAGCCCCAGCATTTT

clone size: .
D gene: .
J gene: TRBJ2-7
V gene: TRBV5-1
CDR3 protein: CASSLAGNEQYF
CDR3 DNA: TGCGCCAGCAGCTTGGCCGGGAACGAGCAGTACTTC

clone size: .
D gene: .
J gene: TRBJ2-3
V gene: TRBV28
CDR3 protein: CASRRARTDTQYF
CDR3 DNA: TGTGCCAGCAGACGGGCCCGCACAGATACGCAGTATTTT

clone size: .
D gene: .
J gene: TRBJ2-7
V gene: TRBV5-1
CDR3 protein: CASTRDSYEQYF
CDR3 DNA: TGCGCCAGCACCCGGGATTCCTACGAGCAGTACTTC

clone size: once
D gene: .
J gene: TRBJ1-4
V gene: TRBV6-5
CDR3 protein: CASRGRGGDEKLFF
CDR3 DNA: TGTGCCAGCAGGGGCAGGGGCGGCGATGAAAAACTGTTTTTT

clone size: .
D gene: .
J gene: TRBJ2-3
V gene: TRBV10-1
CDR3 protein: CASSEGLAGSSTDTQYF
CDR3 DNA: TGCGCCAGCAGTGAGGGTTTGGCGGGGTCTAGCACAGATACGCAGTATTTT

clone size: .
D gene: .
J gene: TRBJ1-1
V gene: TRBV9
CDR3 protein: CASSVGIGSRAEAFF
CDR3 DNA: TGTGCCAGCAGCGTAGGGATAGGCAGTAGGGCTGAAGCTTTCTTT

clone size: .
D gene: .
J gene: TRBJ2-7
V gene: TRBV6-5
CDR3 protein: CASSYSRVGDSYEQYF
CDR3 DNA: TGTGCCAGCAGTTACTCCAGGGTTGGGGACTCCTACGAGCAGTACTTC